The clone carrying this T cell receptor beta chain is labeled medium-sized. Its antigen is not known. This record comes from a study of liver allograft versus peripheral blood T cells. Study context: Intrahepatic T cell receptor repertoires from transplanted livers were compared against repertoires in recipients' peripheral blood. Study outcomes and limitations: There were reportedly differences between T cell receptor repertoires inside liver allografts and those in peripheral blood.

TCRdb analysed the reads with MiXCR anew, one entry per CDR3 protein. The sample records roughly 4,000 distinct CDR3 sequences, roughly 15% being singletons. This CDR3 region has 14 residues. J lost 5 bases, V lost 5 bases, and 6 bases had no gene match. From germline, CDR1 is MNHEY and CDR2 SVGAGI. The TCR sequence derives from a human patient who had a liver transplant. Some T cells may be transferred from the graft donor. This chain connects TRBV6-5 to TRBJ2-1; 7 bases map to TRBD1. The CDR3 is CASSTGQLNNEQFF. Here the CDR3 DNA reads TGTGCCAGCAGTACGGGACAGCTGAACAATGAGCAGTTCTTC.